Below, one T cell receptor (beta chain) is given with its context. The V gene's germline CDR1 is SGHNT and CDR2 YYREEE (reference sequence). V was pared by 4 bases and J by 0 bases, with 17 bases between. The length of the CDR3 is 17 residues. The sample belongs to a study of beta chain features in type 1 diabetes. For the study at large: Analysis included 100 million to 110 million sorted cells drawn from all samples.

The entirety of the isolated RNA underwent reverse transcription, so expressed TCRB transcripts were sequenced. Some clones are missing from TCRdb's copy, which holds only in-frame ones; the method was immunoSEQ multiplex PCR. The data contain hundreds of thousands of clones, around 15% of them singletons. The genes are TRBV5-4 and TRBJ1-3; maybe TRBD1 (5 bases). Material for sequencing was naive CD4+ T cells from blood. The receptor was derived from a man younger than 35 in good health. The DNA for the CDR3 is TGTGCCAGCAGCCCCCCCGAGGGAAGGGGCTCTGGAAACACCATATATTTT. Amino acids: CASSPPEGRGSGNTIYF.